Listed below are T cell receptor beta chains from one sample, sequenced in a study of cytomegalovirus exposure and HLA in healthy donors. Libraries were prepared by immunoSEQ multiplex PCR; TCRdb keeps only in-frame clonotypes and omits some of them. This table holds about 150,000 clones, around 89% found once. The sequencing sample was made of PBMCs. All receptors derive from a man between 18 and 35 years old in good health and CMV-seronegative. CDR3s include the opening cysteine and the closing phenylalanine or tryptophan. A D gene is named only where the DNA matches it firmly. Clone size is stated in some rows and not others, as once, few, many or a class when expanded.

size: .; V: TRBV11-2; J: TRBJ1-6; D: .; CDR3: CASSFRLPRRSYNSPLHF; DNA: TGTGCCAGCAGCTTCCGCCTGCCCAGGAGGTCCTATAATTCACCCCTCCACTTT
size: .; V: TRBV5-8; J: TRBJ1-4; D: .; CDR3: CASSPAGRGNEKLFF; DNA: TGTGCCAGCAGTCCTGCGGGAAGGGGTAATGAAAAACTGTTTTTT
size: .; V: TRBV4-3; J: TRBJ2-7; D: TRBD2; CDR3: CASSQGAGGSPYEQYF; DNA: TGCGCCAGCAGCCAGGGAGCGGGAGGCTCCCCTTACGAGCAGTACTTC
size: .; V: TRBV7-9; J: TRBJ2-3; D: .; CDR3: CASSVDSQRDTQYF; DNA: TGTGCCAGCAGCGTAGACAGCCAAAGGGATACGCAGTATTTT
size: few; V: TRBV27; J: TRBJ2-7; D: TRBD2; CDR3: CATLRLAPKGEQYF; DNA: TGTGCCACGCTTCGACTAGCGCCCAAGGGGGAGCAGTACTTC
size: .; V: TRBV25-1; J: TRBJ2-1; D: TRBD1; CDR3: CASSAGQGMDEQFF; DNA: TGTGCCAGCAGTGCGGGACAGGGGATGGATGAGCAGTTCTTC
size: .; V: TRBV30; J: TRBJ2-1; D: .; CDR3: CAWRGVGGVYNEQFF; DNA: TGTGCCTGGAGAGGGGTAGGCGGGGTTTACAATGAGCAGTTCTTC
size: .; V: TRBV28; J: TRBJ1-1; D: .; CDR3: CASSLWQVTFEAFF; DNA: TGTGCCAGCAGTTTATGGCAGGTTACTTTTGAAGCTTTCTTT
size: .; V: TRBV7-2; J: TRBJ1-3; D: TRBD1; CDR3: CASSSGGQGKNTIYF; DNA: TGTGCCAGCAGCAGCGGGGGACAGGGGAAAAACACCATATATTTT
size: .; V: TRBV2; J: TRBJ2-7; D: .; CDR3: CASSDPAGNDYEQYF; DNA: TGTGCCAGCAGTGATCCCGCAGGCAATGACTACGAGCAGTACTTC
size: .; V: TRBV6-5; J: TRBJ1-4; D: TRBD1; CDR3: CASSRTGSDEKLFF; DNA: TGTGCCAGCAGTAGGACAGGGTCGGATGAAAAACTGTTTTTT
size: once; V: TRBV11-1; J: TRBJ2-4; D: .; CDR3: CASSLAGGIKNIQYF; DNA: TGTGCCAGCAGCTTAGCTGGAGGTATCAAAAACATTCAGTACTTC
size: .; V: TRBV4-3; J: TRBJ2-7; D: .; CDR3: CASSQGAQNYEQYF; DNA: TGCGCCAGCAGCCAAGGCGCGCAAAACTACGAGCAGTACTTC
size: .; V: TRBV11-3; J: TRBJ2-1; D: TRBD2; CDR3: CASSLQTSGHHEQFF; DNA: TGTGCCAGCAGCTTACAGACTAGCGGGCACCATGAGCAGTTCTTC
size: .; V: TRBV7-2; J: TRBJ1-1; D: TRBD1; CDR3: CASSQGTGLEAFF; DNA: TGTGCCAGCAGCCAGGGGACAGGGCTTGAAGCTTTCTTT
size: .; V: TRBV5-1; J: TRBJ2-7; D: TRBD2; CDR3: CASSLKLAGGNYEQYF; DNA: TGCGCCAGCAGCCTGAAACTAGCGGGAGGTAACTACGAGCAGTACTTC
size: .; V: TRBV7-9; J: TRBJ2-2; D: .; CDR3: CASRSAPNTGELFF; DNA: TGTGCCAGCAGGAGTGCCCCGAACACCGGGGAGCTGTTTTTT
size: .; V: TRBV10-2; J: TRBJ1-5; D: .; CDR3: CASSESGGQPQHF; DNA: TGCGCCAGCAGTGAGTCTGGGGGGCAGCCCCAGCATTTT
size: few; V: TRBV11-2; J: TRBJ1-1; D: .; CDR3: CASSLGDTEAFF; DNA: TGTGCCAGCAGCTTAGGAGACACTGAAGCTTTCTTT
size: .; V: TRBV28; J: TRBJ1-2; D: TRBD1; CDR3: CASSFEGGHYGYTF; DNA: TGTGCCAGCAGTTTTGAAGGGGGCCACTATGGCTACACCTTC
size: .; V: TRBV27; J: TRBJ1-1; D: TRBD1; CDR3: CASSSGQGLNTEAFF; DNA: TGTGCCAGCAGTTCGGGACAGGGTTTGAACACTGAAGCTTTCTTT
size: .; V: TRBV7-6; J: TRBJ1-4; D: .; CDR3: CASSLGVREGEKLFF; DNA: TGTGCCAGCAGCTTAGGTGTCAGGGAGGGTGAAAAACTGTTTTTT